This entry lists 30 T cell receptor beta chains sequenced from one sample in a study of CD8+CD57+ T cells in acquired aplastic anemia. Genomic DNA acted as the template from which TCR beta VDJ combination and CDR3 sequence profiling were carried out. One entry per CDR3 protein results from TCRdb running MiXCR on the reads. The table records roughly 160,000 distinct CDR3 sequences, around 48% of them present only once. Patients chosen for sequencing had shown CD8+CD57+ cell expansion by flow cytometry. The sequencing sample was made of sorted CD4+, CD8+, or CD8+CD57+ T cells (not recorded which) from PBMCs. The receptors derive from a human donor with aplastic anemia.

The rearrangement joins TRBV29-1 to TRBJ2-7; D could derive from TRBD1 or TRBD2 (5 bases each). Germline-derived CDR1 and CDR2 are SQVTM and ANQGSEA. The CDR3 covers 14 residues. Trimming left V 2 bases short and J 3 bases short, with 14 bases between. CDR3 coding DNA: TGCAGCGTTGAATATGGGGGTCCCCTCTACGAGCAGTACTTC. Protein product: CSVEYGGPLYEQYF.

This clonotype has a count of ten or more. The V and J genes are TRBV25-1 and TRBJ2-2, with D possibly TRBD2 on 7 matching bases. V dropped 3 bases and J dropped 4 bases, with 15 bases sitting between them. This CDR3 spans 16 amino acids. Per germline, CDR1 MGHDK and CDR2 SYGVNS. The CDR3 sequence: CASSDPGGGATGELFF. The CDR3 nucleotides are TGTGCCAGCAGTGATCCGGGGGGCGGCGCCACCGGGGAGCTGTTTTTT.

The chain combines TRBV12-3 or TRBV12-4 with TRBJ1-6, with D perhaps matching TRBD1 (5 bases). Trimming removed 2 bases at V and 6 bases at J, with 8 bases between. The CDR3 totals 14 residues. The CDR3 region has the DNA TGTGCCAGCAGTTTATACGGGGGTAATTCACCCCTCCACTTT. This sequence encodes CASSLYGGNSPLHF.

The rearrangement joins TRBV24-1 to TRBJ2-1; D remains ambiguous. The germline CDR1 and CDR2 sequences are KGHDR and SFDVKD. The length of the CDR3 is 13 residues. CDR3 in amino acids: CAAPVSSYNEQFF. CDR3 sequence (DNA): TGTGCAGCACCAGTGAGCTCCTACAATGAGCAGTTCTTC.

About this clonotype itself: The junction shows a germline mismatch at one end, possibly a read error. The V gene is TRBV2, the J gene TRBJ1-1; 7 bases are a match to TRBD1. The CDR3 loop spans 15 amino acids. Germline values: CDR1 SNHLY, CDR2 FYNNEI. CDR3 nucleotide sequence: TGTGCCAGCAATCGGAGAGGGGGCATGAACACTGAAGCTTTCTTC. The encoded protein is CASNRRGGMNTEAFF.

There are many counts of this clonotype. This rearrangement joins TRBV5-1 to TRBJ1-4; TRBD1 might be the D (5 bases). Germline V gene lookup returns CDR1 SGHRS and CDR2 YFSETQ. This CDR3 comprises 14 residues. V lost 3 bases to trimming and J lost 5 bases, with 11 bases between them. The CDR3: CASSSGTENEKLFF. DNA of the CDR3: TGCGCCAGCAGCTCAGGGACGGAGAATGAAAAACTGTTTTTT. Together with reference TRBV5-1 and TRBJ1-4, the CDR3 gives the full variable domain: KAGVTQTPRYLIKTRGQQVTLSCSPISGHRSVSWYQQTPGQGLQFLFEYFSETQRNKGNFPGRFSGRQFSNSRSEMNVSTLELGDSALYLCASSSGTENEKLFFGSGTQLSVL.

This chain connects TRBV5-1 to TRBJ2-7; D unclear. Germline V lookup: CDR1 SGHRS, CDR2 YFSETQ. The CDR3 length is 14 residues. The V end lost 5 bases, the J end lost 6 bases, and 18 bases lay between the germline ends. Here the CDR3 DNA reads TGCGCCAGCAGGTTAGGCTACAGACCAGTCGAGCAGTACTTC. Its protein is CASRLGYRPVEQYF.

The chain is built from TRBV29-1 and TRBJ1-2; no definite D call. The CDR3 is made up of 12 amino acids. Germline values: CDR1 SQVTM, CDR2 ANQGSEA. The ends were cut back, 4 bases at V and 6 bases at J, with 12 bases in the middle. The CDR3: CSVGTTGNGYTF. The DNA for the CDR3 is TGCAGCGTTGGAACAACGGGAAATGGCTACACCTTC.

The sample holds many counts of this clonotype. V is TRBV7-9 and J is TRBJ2-3, with 11 nucleotides matching TRBD2. CDR1 and CDR2 (germline): SEHNR, FQNEAQ (reference sequence). CDR3 length equals 15 residues. After removal of 5 bases from V and 4 bases from J, the junction contained 5 bases not matched to a gene. The CDR3 DNA sequence: TGTGCCAGCAGCAAGACTAGCGGGGAGGCAGATACGCAGTATTTT. It translates to CASSKTSGEADTQYF. Drawing the rest from reference TRBV7-9 and TRBJ2-3, the complete variable domain is DTGVSQNPRHKITKRGQNVTFRCDPISEHNRLYWYRQTLGQGPEFLTYFQNEAQLEKSRLLSDRFSAERPKGSFSTLEIQRTEQGDSAMYLCASSKTSGEADTQYFGPGTRLTVL.

This rearrangement joins TRBV2 to TRBJ2-1, with D unresolved. Germline CDR1 reads SNHLY; CDR2 reads FYNNEI. The CDR3 runs to 12 residues. V lost 6 bases and J lost 9, with 12 bases in between. CDR3 nucleotide sequence: TGTGCCAGCAGCAAGGGTGTACCTGAGCAGTTCTTC. Protein product: CASSKGVPEQFF.

This chain links TRBV2 with TRBJ1-5; TRBD1 matches 7 bases. Germline CDR1 SNHLY, CDR2 FYNNEI. Germline trimming cut 5 bases from V and 2 bases from J; bases unmatched to any gene: 6. The CDR3 is 15 residues long. CDR3 nucleotide sequence: TGTGCCAGCAGTTACTCAGGGGGTGGCAATCAGCCCCAGCATTTT. It encodes CASSYSGGGNQPQHF.

The genes are TRBV2 and TRBJ1-1; D remains unclear. The V and J ends lost 3 bases and 0 bases respectively, with 8 bases between them. CDR3 length equals 14 residues. Germline V CDR1 and CDR2: SNHLY, FYNNEI. DNA for the CDR3: TGTGCCAGCAGTGACCGGAAAATGAACACTGAAGCTTTCTTT. Its protein is CASSDRKMNTEAFF. Based on the CDR3 plus reference TRBV2 and TRBJ1-1, the full variable domain is EPEVTQTPSHQVTQMGQEVILRCVPISNHLYFYWYRQILGQKVEFLVSFYNNEISEKSEIFDDQFSVERPDGSNFTLKIRSTKLEDSAMYFCASSDRKMNTEAFFGQGTRLTVV.

The V call is TRBV24-1, the J call TRBJ2-1, with 7 bases identical to TRBD2. After removal of 4 bases from V and 4 bases from J, the junction contained 9 bases not matched to a gene. The CDR3 is 16 residues long. Germline V lookup: CDR1 KGHDR, CDR2 SFDVKD. The CDR3 DNA reads as TGTGCCACCAGTGACCCTCCTAGCGGACCATACAATGAGCAGTTCTTC. Its protein is CATSDPPSGPYNEQFF.

To note about this clonotype: One end of the junction varies from germline; a read error may be responsible. The chain uses TRBV15 and TRBJ1-1; no firm D call. CDR1 is LNHNV and CDR2 is YYDKDF in the germline V gene (reference sequence). This CDR3 comprises 15 residues. In DNA form, the CDR3 reads TGCGCCACCAGCAGAGGTCCCGCCGATGCCACTGAAGCTTTCTTT. This translates into CATSRGPADATEAFF.

This clonotype has just a few counts. The V and J genes are TRBV15 and TRBJ2-5; 8 bases fit TRBD1. The germline gives CDR1 LNHNV, CDR2 YYDKDF (reference sequence). CDR3 length: 15 amino acids. Unmatched junction bases numbered 5, after V lost 0 bases and J lost 5 bases. CDR3 sequence reads: CATSRDSGGGETQYF. The CDR3 DNA follows: TGTGCCACCAGCAGAGATTCAGGGGGCGGGGAGACCCAGTACTTC.

The chain carries TRBV10-3 and TRBJ1-5; 7 bases are a match to TRBD1. The CDR3 sequence is 14 residues long. CDR1 and CDR2 from the germline V gene are ENHRY and SYGVKD. The V segment lost 10 bases and the J segment 4 bases; nucleotides outside the gene matches: 10. The CDR3 nucleotides are TGTGCCAGCTGGGACAGTCAAGCAAATCAGCCCCAGCATTTT. This translates into CASWDSQANQPQHF.

This clonotype was counted at least ten times. The rearrangement joins TRBV19 to TRBJ2-5, with unresolved D. Trimming pared 3 bases from V and 1 base from J, leaving 9 bases between. Germline V gene sequence: CDR1 LNHDA, CDR2 SQIVND (reference sequence). This CDR3 contains 14 residues. The CDR3 protein is CASSILLFQETQYF. The CDR3 nucleotides read TGTGCCAGTAGTATCTTACTCTTCCAAGAGACCCAGTACTTC.

There are a few counts of this clonotype. V is TRBV19 and J is TRBJ1-1; D gene uncertain. Germline V CDR1 and CDR2: LNHDA, SQIVND (reference sequence). Trimming pared 3 bases from V and 10 bases from J, leaving 9 bases between. This CDR3 has 11 residues. CDR3 amino acids: CASSIKVVAFF. CDR3 in DNA: TGTGCCAGTAGTATCAAGGTAGTAGCTTTCTTT.

This clonotype was seen repeatedly, ten times or more. CDR3 sequence reads: CASSTGGTGYTF. CDR3 in DNA: TGTGCCAGTAGTACGGGAGGGACCGGCTACACCTTC. The V and J genes are TRBV19 and TRBJ1-2; D is perhaps TRBD1 (5 bases). This CDR3 region has 12 residues. Germline CDR1 reads LNHDA; CDR2 reads SQIVND (reference sequence). Trimming cost V 4 bases and J 8 bases, with 11 bases left between them.

The table lists this clonotype with a few counts. The chain couples TRBV5-1 to TRBJ2-7; TRBD1 matches 7 bases. Trimming at V came to 4 bases and at J to 2 bases, leaving 15 bases not matched to a gene. The germline gives CDR1 SGHRS, CDR2 YFSETQ. The CDR3 covers 17 residues. The CDR3 DNA follows: TGCGCCAGCAGCGATACCCCGGACAGGTCTTCCACCTACGAGCAGTACTTC. It codes for CASSDTPDRSSTYEQYF.

This rearrangement joins TRBV10-2 to TRBJ2-1; D is possibly TRBD2 (5 bases). V lost 2 bases and J 12 bases, leaving 11 bases between the germline ends. Germline V CDR1 and CDR2: WSHSY, SAAADI. This CDR3 region has 12 residues. The CDR3 sequence: CASSEEGSRQFF. For the CDR3, the DNA is TGCGCCAGCAGTGAGGAGGGTAGCCGGCAGTTCTTC.

V is TRBV10-3 and J is TRBJ1-5, with TRBD1 matching 7 bases. The J segment lost 3 bases and the V segment lost 8 bases, leaving 7 bases of the junction unmatched. Germline CDR1 ENHRY, CDR2 SYGVKD. This CDR3 spans 14 amino acids. The CDR3 DNA follows: TGTGCCATCGGGAAGGGACAGAACAATCAGCCCCAGCATTTT. Its translation: CAIGKGQNNQPQHF.

The J gene is TRBJ2-2, the V gene TRBV11-1; D gene ambiguous. Trimming removed 5 bases from V and 6 bases from J, with 16 bases in between. Germline V CDR1 and CDR2: SGHAT, FQDESV (reference sequence). The CDR3 totals 15 residues. The CDR3 DNA reads TGTGCCAGCAGCCCCGGCCTGGGGATGGCCGGGGAGCTGTTTTTT. This codes for CASSPGLGMAGELFF.

The CDR3 bases are TGCGCCAGCAGCTTCCATACTCCGAGCGCTGAAGCTTTCTTT. Its protein product is CASSFHTPSAEAFF. The chain employs TRBV5-1 and TRBJ1-1; D is uncertain. Trimming cost V 2 bases and J 6 bases, with 14 bases left between them. Germline-derived CDR1 and CDR2 are SGHRS and YFSETQ. The CDR3 contains 14 residues.

V usage is TRBV7-3 and J usage is TRBJ2-2; D is ambiguous. V lost 5 bases to trimming and J lost 0 bases, with 16 bases between them. This CDR3 spans 17 amino acids. Germline values: CDR1 SGHTA, CDR2 FQGTGA. The CDR3 nucleotides are TGTGCCAGCAGCCCCGTGGGGTCCGCGACGAACACCGGGGAGCTGTTTTTT. Encoded protein: CASSPVGSATNTGELFF.

For the CDR3, the DNA is TGTGCCAGCAGCTTAGCCGGGACAGAGAACTATGGCTACACCTTC. It codes for CASSLAGTENYGYTF. This chain links TRBV7-9 with TRBJ1-2; 7 nucleotides align to TRBD1. The germline CDR1 and CDR2 sequences are SEHNR and FQNEAQ (reference sequence). This CDR3 has 15 residues. The V segment lost 0 bases and the J segment 2 bases; nucleotides outside the gene matches: 3.

This clonotype has more than one count but fewer than ten. The CDR3 loop reads CAISESQVFYGYTF. CDR3 nucleotides: TGTGCCATCAGTGAGTCTCAAGTGTTCTATGGCTACACCTTC. The chain recombines TRBV10-3 with TRBJ1-2, with unresolved D. The CDR3 loop spans 14 amino acids. The V gene's germline CDR1 is ENHRY and CDR2 SYGVKD. V was clipped by 0 bases and J by 4 bases, with 9 bases between them.

At least ten counts were recorded for this clonotype. V usage is TRBV7-9 and J usage is TRBJ1-2, with D perhaps TRBD1 (5 bases). Germline V gives CDR1 SEHNR, CDR2 FQNEAQ (reference sequence). This CDR3 has 14 residues. The V and J ends lost 5 bases and 4 bases respectively, with 14 bases between them. The CDR3 is CASSKDGTGYGYTF. In DNA, the CDR3 is TGTGCCAGCAGCAAGGATGGGACGGGCTATGGCTACACCTTC.

CDR3 protein: CASSGPSGNSYEQYF. CDR3 coding DNA: TGTGCCAGCAGTGGCCCAAGCGGGAACTCCTACGAGCAGTACTTC. The chain joins TRBV25-1 to TRBJ2-7; 7 bases line up with TRBD2. CDR1 is MGHDK, CDR2 SYGVNS, per germline. Germline trimming cut 4 bases from V and 0 bases from J; bases unmatched to any gene: 6. The CDR3 is 15 amino acids.

This clonotype was seen at least ten times. The rearrangement joins TRBV6-5 to TRBJ1-6; D is uncertain. Per germline, CDR1 MNHEY and CDR2 SVGAGI. The V and J ends lost 2 bases and 5 bases respectively, with 4 bases between them. This CDR3 region has 13 residues. The CDR3 reads CASSYSNNSPLHF. The DNA for the CDR3 is TGTGCCAGCAGTTACAGCAATAATTCACCCCTCCACTTT.